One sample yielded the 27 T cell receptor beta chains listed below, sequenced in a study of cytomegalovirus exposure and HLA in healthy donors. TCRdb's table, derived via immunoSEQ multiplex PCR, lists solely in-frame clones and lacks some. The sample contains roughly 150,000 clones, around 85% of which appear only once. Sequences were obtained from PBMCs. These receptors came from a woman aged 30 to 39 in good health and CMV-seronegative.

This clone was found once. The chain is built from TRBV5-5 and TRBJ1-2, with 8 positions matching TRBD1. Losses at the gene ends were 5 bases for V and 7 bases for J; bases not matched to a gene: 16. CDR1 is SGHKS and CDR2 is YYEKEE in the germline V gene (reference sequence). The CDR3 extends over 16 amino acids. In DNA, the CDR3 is TGTGCCAGCAGTGCCTTGGACAGGGTGATTTTAGGTGGCTACACCTTC. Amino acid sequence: CASSALDRVILGGYTF.

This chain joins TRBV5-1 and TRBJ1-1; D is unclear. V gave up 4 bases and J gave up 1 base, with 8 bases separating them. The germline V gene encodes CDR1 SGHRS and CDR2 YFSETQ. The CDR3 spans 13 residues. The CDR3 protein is CASSENENTEAFF. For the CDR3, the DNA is TGCGCCAGCAGCGAGAATGAGAACACTGAAGCTTTCTTT.

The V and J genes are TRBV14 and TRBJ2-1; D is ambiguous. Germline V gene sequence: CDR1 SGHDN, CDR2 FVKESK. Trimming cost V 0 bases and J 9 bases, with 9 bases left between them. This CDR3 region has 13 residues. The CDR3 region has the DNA TGTGCCAGCAGCCAAGATGCATTCGGTGAGCAGTTCTTC. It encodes CASSQDAFGEQFF.

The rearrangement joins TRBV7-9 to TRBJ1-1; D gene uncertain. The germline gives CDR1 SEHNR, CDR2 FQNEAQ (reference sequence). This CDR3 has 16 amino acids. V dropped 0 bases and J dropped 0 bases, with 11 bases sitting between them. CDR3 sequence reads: CASSLAGNRVNTEAFF. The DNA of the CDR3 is TGTGCCAGCAGCTTAGCCGGTAACAGAGTGAACACTGAAGCTTTCTTT.

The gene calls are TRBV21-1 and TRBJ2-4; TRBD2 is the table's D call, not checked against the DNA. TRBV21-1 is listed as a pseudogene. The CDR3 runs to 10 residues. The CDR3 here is CASGLTGRDF. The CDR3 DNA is TGTGCCAGCGGGCTTACAGGGAGGGACTTC.

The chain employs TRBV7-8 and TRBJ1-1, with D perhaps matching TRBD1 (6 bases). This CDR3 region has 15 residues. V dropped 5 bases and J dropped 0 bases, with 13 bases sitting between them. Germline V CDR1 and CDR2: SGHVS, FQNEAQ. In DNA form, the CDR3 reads TGTGCCAGCAGCATAAGACAGGTTATGAACACTGAAGCTTTCTTT. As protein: CASSIRQVMNTEAFF. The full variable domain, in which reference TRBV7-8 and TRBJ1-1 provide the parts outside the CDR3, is GAGVSQSPRYKVAKRGQDVALRCDPISGHVSLFWYQQALGQGPEFLTYFQNEAQLDKSGLPSDRFFAERPEGSVSTLKIQRTQQEDSAVYLCASSIRQVMNTEAFFGQGTRLTVV.

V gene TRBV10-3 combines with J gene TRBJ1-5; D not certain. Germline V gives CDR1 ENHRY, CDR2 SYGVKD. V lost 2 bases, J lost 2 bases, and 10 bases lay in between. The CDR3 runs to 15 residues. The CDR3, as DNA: TGTGCCATCAGTGAGGGGAATGAGGGCAATCAGCCCCAGCATTTT. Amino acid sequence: CAISEGNEGNQPQHF.

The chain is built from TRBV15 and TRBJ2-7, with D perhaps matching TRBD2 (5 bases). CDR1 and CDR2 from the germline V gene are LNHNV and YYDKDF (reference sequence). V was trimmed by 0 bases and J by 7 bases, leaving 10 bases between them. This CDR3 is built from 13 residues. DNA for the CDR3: TGTGCCACCAGCAGAGAGCTAAGAGGGGAGCAGTACTTC. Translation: CATSRELRGEQYF.

CDR3 in DNA: TGTGCCAGCAGTGCCCAGGGATTTACTGAAGCTTTCTTT. This translates into CASSAQGFTEAFF. The genes are TRBV2 and TRBJ1-1, with a tentative D call TRBD1 (5 bases). V shed 4 bases and J shed 5 bases, with 11 bases lying between them. CDR3 length: 13 residues. Germline V gene data show CDR1 as SNHLY and CDR2 as FYNNEI.

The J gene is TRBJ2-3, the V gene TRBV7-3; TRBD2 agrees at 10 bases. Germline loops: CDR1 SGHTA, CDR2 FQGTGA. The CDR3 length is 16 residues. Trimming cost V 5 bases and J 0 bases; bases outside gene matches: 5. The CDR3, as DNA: TGTGCCAGCAGCGTCGGGACTAGCGCTAGCACAGATACGCAGTATTTT. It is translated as CASSVGTSASTDTQYF.

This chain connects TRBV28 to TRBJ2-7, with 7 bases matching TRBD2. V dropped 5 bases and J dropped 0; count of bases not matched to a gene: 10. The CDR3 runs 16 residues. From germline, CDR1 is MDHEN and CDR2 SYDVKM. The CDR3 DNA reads TGTGCCAGCAGTCAGCACGGGGGGAGGAGCTCCTACGAGCAGTACTTC. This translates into CASSQHGGRSSYEQYF.

CDR3 in DNA: TGTGCCAGCAGCCGAGACAGGGACACTGAAGCTTTCTTT. Its translation: CASSRDRDTEAFF. The rearrangement uses TRBV11-2 and TRBJ1-1; 7 bases fit TRBD1. Germline CDR1 is SGHAT and CDR2 is FQNNGV. CDR3 length: 13 amino acids. V shed 5 bases and J 3 bases; nucleotides not matched to a gene: 3.

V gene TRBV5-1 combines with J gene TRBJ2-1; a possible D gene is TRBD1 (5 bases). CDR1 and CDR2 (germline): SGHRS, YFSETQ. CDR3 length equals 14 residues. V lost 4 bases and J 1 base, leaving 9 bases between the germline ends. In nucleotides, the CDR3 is TGCGCCAGCAGCGGTCAGGGTTCCTACAATGAGCAGTTCTTC. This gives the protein CASSGQGSYNEQFF.

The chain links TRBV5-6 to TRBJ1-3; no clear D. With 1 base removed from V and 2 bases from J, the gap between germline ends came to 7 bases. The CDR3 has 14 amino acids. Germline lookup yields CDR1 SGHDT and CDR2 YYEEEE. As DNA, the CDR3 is TGTGCCAGCAGCTTGCGGGGTACTGGAAACACCATATATTTT. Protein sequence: CASSLRGTGNTIYF. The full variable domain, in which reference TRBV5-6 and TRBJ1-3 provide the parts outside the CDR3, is DAGVTQSPTHLIKTRGQQVTLRCSPKSGHDTVSWYQQALGQGPQFIFQYYEEEERQRGNFPDRFSGHQFPNYSSELNVNALLLGDSALYLCASSLRGTGNTIYFGEGSWLTVV.

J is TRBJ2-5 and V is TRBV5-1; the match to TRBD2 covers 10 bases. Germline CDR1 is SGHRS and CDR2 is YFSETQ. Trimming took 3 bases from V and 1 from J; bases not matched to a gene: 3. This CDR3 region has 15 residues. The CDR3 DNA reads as TGCGCCAGCAGCTATAGCGGGAGGCCCCAAGAGACCCAGTACTTC. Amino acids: CASSYSGRPQETQYF.

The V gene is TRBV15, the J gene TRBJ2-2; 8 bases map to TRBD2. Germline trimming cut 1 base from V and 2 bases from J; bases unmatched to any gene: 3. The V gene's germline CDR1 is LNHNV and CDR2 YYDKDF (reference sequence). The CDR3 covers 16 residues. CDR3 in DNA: TGTGCCACCAGCAGAGGTAGCGGGACTAACACCGGGGAGCTGTTTTTT. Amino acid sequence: CATSRGSGTNTGELFF.

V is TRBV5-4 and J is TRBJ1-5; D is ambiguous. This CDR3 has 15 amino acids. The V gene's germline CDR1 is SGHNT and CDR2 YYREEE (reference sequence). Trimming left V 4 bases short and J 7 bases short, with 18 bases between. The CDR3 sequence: CASSLGPPKGQPQHF. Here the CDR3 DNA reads TGTGCCAGCAGCCTGGGTCCGCCAAAGGGCCAGCCCCAGCATTTT.

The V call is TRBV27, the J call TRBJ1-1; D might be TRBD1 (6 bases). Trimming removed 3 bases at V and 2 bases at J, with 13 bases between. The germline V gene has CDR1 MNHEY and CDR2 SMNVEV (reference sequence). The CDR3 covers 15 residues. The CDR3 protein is CASSFPWTVNTEAFF. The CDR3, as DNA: TGTGCCAGCAGTTTCCCTTGGACAGTAAACACTGAAGCTTTCTTT.

The CDR3 loop is CAIVGARNYGYTF. CDR3 DNA: TGTGCCATAGTGGGGGCCCGTAACTATGGCTACACCTTC. The chain joins TRBV7-3 to TRBJ1-2, with a weak D call TRBD1 (6 bases). V lost 10 bases and J 1 base, leaving 13 bases between the germline ends. Germline lookup yields CDR1 SGHTA and CDR2 FQGTGA. The CDR3 covers 13 residues.

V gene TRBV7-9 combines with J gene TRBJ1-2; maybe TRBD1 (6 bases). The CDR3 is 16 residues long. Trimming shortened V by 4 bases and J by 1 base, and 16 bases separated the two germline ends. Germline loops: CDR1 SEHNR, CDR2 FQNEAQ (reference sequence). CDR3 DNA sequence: TGTGCCAGCAGCTACAAAGACAGGACTATTAACTATGGCTACACCTTC. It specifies CASSYKDRTINYGYTF. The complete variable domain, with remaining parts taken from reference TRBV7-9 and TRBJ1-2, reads DTGVSQNPRHKITKRGQNVTFRCDPISEHNRLYWYRQTLGQGPEFLTYFQNEAQLEKSRLLSDRFSAERPKGSFSTLEIQRTEQGDSAMYLCASSYKDRTINYGYTFGSGTRLTVV.

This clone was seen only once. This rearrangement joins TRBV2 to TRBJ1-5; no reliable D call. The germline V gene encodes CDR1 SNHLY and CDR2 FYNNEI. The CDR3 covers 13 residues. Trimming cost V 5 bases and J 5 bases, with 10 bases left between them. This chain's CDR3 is CASSLALDQPQHF. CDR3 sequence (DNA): TGTGCCAGCAGTCTAGCCCTCGATCAGCCCCAGCATTTT.

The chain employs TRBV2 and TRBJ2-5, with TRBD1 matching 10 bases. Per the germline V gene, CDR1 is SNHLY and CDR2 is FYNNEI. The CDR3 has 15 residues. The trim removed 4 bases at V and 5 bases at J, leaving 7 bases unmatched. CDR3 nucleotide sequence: TGTGCCAGCAGTGGACCGACAGGGGGCCGCGAGACCCAGTACTTC. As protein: CASSGPTGGRETQYF.

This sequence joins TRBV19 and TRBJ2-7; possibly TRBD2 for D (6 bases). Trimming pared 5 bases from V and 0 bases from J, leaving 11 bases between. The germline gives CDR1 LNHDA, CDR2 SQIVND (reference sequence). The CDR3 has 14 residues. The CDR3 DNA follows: TGTGCCAGTAGTCCAGCGGGTCCCTCCTACGAGCAGTACTTC. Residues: CASSPAGPSYEQYF.

The CDR3 region has the DNA TGCGCCAGCAGCCAAACGGGGCGCTTGAGGGAGCAGTACTTC. As protein: CASSQTGRLREQYF. V usage is TRBV4-1 and J usage is TRBJ2-7, with D possibly being TRBD1 or TRBD2 (5 bases each). The V and J ends lost 2 bases and 7 bases respectively, with 15 bases between them. The CDR3 length is 14 residues. CDR1 is MGHRA and CDR2 is YSYEKL in the germline V gene.

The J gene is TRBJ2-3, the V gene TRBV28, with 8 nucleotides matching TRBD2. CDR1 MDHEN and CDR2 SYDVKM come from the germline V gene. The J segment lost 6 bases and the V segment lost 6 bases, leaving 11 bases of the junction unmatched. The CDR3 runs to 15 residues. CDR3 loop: CASSRYGGGHDTQYF. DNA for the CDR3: TGTGCCAGCAGCCGATACGGGGGGGGTCACGATACGCAGTATTTT.

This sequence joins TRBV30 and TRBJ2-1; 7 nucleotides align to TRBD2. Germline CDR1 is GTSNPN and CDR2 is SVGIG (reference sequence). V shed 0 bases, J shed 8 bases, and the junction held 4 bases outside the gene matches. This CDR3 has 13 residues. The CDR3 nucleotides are TGTGCCTGGAGTGTAGCGGGGTCGTATGAGCAGTTCTTC. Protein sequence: CAWSVAGSYEQFF. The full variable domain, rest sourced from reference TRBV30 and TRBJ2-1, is SQTIHQWPATLVQPVGSPLSLECTVEGTSNPNLYWYRQAAGRGLQLLFYSVGIGQISSEVPQNLSASRPQDRQFILSSKKLLLSDSGFYLCAWSVAGSYEQFFGPGTRLTVL.

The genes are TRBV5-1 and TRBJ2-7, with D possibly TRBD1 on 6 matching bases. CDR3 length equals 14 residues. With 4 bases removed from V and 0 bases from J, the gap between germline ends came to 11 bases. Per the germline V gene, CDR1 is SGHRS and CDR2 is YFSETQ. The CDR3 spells CASSRGQSSYEQYF. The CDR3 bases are TGCGCCAGCAGCCGAGGACAGAGCTCCTACGAGCAGTACTTC.